This T cell receptor (beta chain) was captured in a study of Graves' ophthalmopathy and Graves' hyperthyroidism. Per the germline V gene, CDR1 is LNHDA and CDR2 is SQIVND (reference sequence). The V gene end was trimmed by 4 bases and the J gene end by 4 bases; junction bases not matched to a gene: 5. The CDR3 length is 14 residues. CDR3 regions of TCR beta were amplified from RNA transcripts. HTBI-primed RT-PCR formed the first round, and a multiplex PCR formed the second. MiXCR, run by TCRdb on the multiplex PCR reads, gives a single entry per CDR3 protein. The sample records 300,000 to 450,000 distinct CDR3 sequences, roughly 15% being singletons. At least ten counts were recorded for this clonotype.

Sequencing was carried out using peripheral blood. This rearrangement joins TRBV19 to TRBJ2-7, with TRBD2 matching over 9 bases. This clonotype was obtained from an adult woman with stable Graves' hyperthyroidism. CDR3 protein: CASSTLAGRYEQYF. DNA for the CDR3: TGTGCCAGTAGTACCCTAGCGGGACGGTACGAGCAGTACTTC. Based on the CDR3 plus reference TRBV19 and TRBJ2-7, the full variable domain is DGGITQSPKYLFRKEGQNVTLSCEQNLNHDAMYWYRQDPGQGLRLIYYSQIVNDFQKGDIAEGYSVSREKKESFPLTVTSAQKNPTAFYLCASSTLAGRYEQYFGPGTRLTVT.